This T cell receptor (beta chain) was sequenced for a study of CXCR3-negative and CXCR3-positive naive CD8 T cells. Study-wide findings and caveats: Naive CXCR3-negative cells resembled naive CXCR3-positive cells in TRBV-TRBJ usage; memory cells differed. Memory CD8+ cells showed much lower diversity, while both naive subsets displayed comparably high diversity.

Worth noting for this clonotype: Its antigen is not known.

Germline values: CDR1 LGHDT, CDR2 YNNKEL (reference sequence). CDR3 length: 16 residues. UMI-labeled TRB cDNA libraries were prepared by 5' RACE. Reprocessing the 5' RACE reads, TCRdb reports a single entry for every CDR3 protein and omits DNA. This table lists roughly 71,000 distinct CDR3 sequences. Sequenced: naive CXCR3- CD8+ T cells from blood. As to subset: CD45RO-CCR7+CD27+CD95- naive CD8+ T cells lacking CXCR3 (TNR3-). The chain joins TRBV3-1 to TRBJ1-6; TCRdb returns TRBD1, unconfirmable since there is no DNA. The TCR was taken from a human donor in good health. Some clones in this sample may be carry-over from other donors' samples. This chain's CDR3 is CASSPPWTGADSPLHF.